A selection of T cell receptor beta chains follows, all from one sample in a study of beta chain features in type 1 diabetes. The method was immunoSEQ multiplex PCR; TCRdb's version includes in-frame clones alone and lacks a portion of them. Here the sample spans hundreds of thousands of clones, roughly a sixth being singletons. The sample taken for sequencing was naive CD4+ T cells from blood. The source of these receptors is a man aged 18 to 30 in good health. Each CDR3 is given with its conserved first and last residue. Fields, in order: clone size, J gene, CDR3 length, V gene, D gene, CDR3 DNA, CDR3 protein. The D gene is left open where the match is weak. Rows give clone size only sometimes, using once, few, many, or a class for an expanded clone.

size: -; J: TRBJ1-5; length: 15; V: TRBV21-1; D: -; DNA: TGTGCCAGATGCCGGAAGACGGAAAGCAATCAGCCCCAGCATTTT; CDR3: CARCRKTESNQPQHF
size: few; J: TRBJ2-1; length: 18; V: TRBV29-1; D: TRBD2; DNA: TGCAGCGTTGAGAGAACTAGCGGGAGGGCCCGGTGGAACAATGAGCAGTTCTTC; CDR3: CSVERTSGRARWNNEQFF
size: -; J: TRBJ1-5; length: 16; V: TRBV28; D: -; DNA: TGTGCCAGCAGTGCTCCGACTCCGGGACGCAATCAGCCCCAGCATTTT; CDR3: CASSAPTPGRNQPQHF
size: few; J: TRBJ2-7; length: 13; V: TRBV7-2; D: -; DNA: TGTGCCAGCAGCCCGCCCCCGAGCACCGAGCAGTACTTC; CDR3: CASSPPPSTEQYF
size: few; J: TRBJ2-5; length: 16; V: TRBV4-2; D: TRBD1; DNA: TGTGCCAGCAGCCCCCAGGCGGGGACAGGGGATGAGACCCAGTACTTC; CDR3: CASSPQAGTGDETQYF
size: few; J: TRBJ2-7; length: 15; V: TRBV7-3; D: -; DNA: TGTGCCAGCAGCTTAACGTTTACGGGAGTGGACGAGCAGTACTTC; CDR3: CASSLTFTGVDEQYF
size: few; J: TRBJ2-7; length: 15; V: TRBV11-2; D: -; DNA: TGTGCCAGCAGCTCGTGGAAGAGGGATCCCTACGAGCAGTACTTC; CDR3: CASSSWKRDPYEQYF
size: -; J: TRBJ1-1; length: 13; V: TRBV19; D: TRBD1; DNA: TGTGCCAGTAGTAGACAGGGGAACACTGAAGCTTTCTTT; CDR3: CASSRQGNTEAFF
size: -; J: TRBJ2-7; length: 14; V: TRBV7-2; D: -; DNA: TGTGCCAGCAGCTTAGCGGGAGCTGCCTACGAGCAGTACTTC; CDR3: CASSLAGAAYEQYF
size: -; J: TRBJ2-7; length: 14; V: TRBV6-5; D: -; DNA: TGTGCCAGCAGTCGGGACATGAGCTCCTACGAGCAGTACTTC; CDR3: CASSRDMSSYEQYF
size: -; J: TRBJ1-2; length: 18; V: TRBV7-6; D: -; DNA: TGTGCCAGCAGCTTACGTCTGGGGGGCAAGTATTTGGACTATGGCTACACCTTC; CDR3: CASSLRLGGKYLDYGYTF
size: few; J: TRBJ1-1; length: 13; V: TRBV9; D: -; DNA: TGTGCCAGCAGCCTAGGACGTGCCACTGAAGCTTTCTTT; CDR3: CASSLGRATEAFF
size: -; J: TRBJ2-7; length: 14; V: TRBV28; D: -; DNA: TGTGCCAGCAGTTTGGGCGCCAACTCCTACGAGCAGTACTTC; CDR3: CASSLGANSYEQYF
size: -; J: TRBJ1-2; length: 15; V: TRBV30; D: TRBD1; DNA: TGTGCCTGGAGTATCTGGACAGGGGCTAACTATGGCTACACCTTC; CDR3: CAWSIWTGANYGYTF
size: few; J: TRBJ2-2; length: 16; V: TRBV5-1; D: -; DNA: TGCGCCAGCAGCTCTGGAGGAACCAAGAACACCGGGGAGCTGTTTTTT; CDR3: CASSSGGTKNTGELFF
size: -; J: TRBJ2-1; length: 15; V: TRBV5-1; D: TRBD2; DNA: TGCGCCAGCAGCCAAGCTAGCGGGAGGTACGATGAGCAGTTCTTC; CDR3: CASSQASGRYDEQFF
size: -; J: TRBJ2-1; length: 14; V: TRBV7-7; D: -; DNA: TGTGCCAGCAGACCCGGGACTGGAGACAATGAGCAGTTCTTC; CDR3: CASRPGTGDNEQFF
size: -; J: TRBJ2-3; length: 17; V: TRBV9; D: TRBD2; DNA: TGTGCCAGCAGCCCGGGACTAGCGGGGGGGCAGACAGATACGCAGTATTTT; CDR3: CASSPGLAGGQTDTQYF
size: few; J: TRBJ1-5; length: 12; V: TRBV28; D: -; DNA: TGTGCCAGCAGGGTGGCAGGGCAGCCCCAGCATTTT; CDR3: CASRVAGQPQHF
size: few; J: TRBJ1-2; length: 12; V: TRBV12-5; D: TRBD1; DNA: TGTGCTAGTGGCCAAGACAGGGCGGGCTACACCTTC; CDR3: CASGQDRAGYTF
size: few; J: TRBJ1-2; length: 15; V: TRBV4-2; D: -; DNA: TGTGCCAGCAGCCAAGGGCAGGGCCCTAACTATGGCTACACCTTC; CDR3: CASSQGQGPNYGYTF
size: -; J: TRBJ2-5; length: 14; V: TRBV28; D: TRBD1; DNA: TGTGCCAGCAGTTCAATACAGGGGATAAAGACCCAGTACTTC; CDR3: CASSSIQGIKTQYF
size: few; J: TRBJ1-2; length: 15; V: TRBV15; D: -; DNA: TGTGCCACCAGCAGGGTGCCGGGACGGAACTATGGCTACACCTTC; CDR3: CATSRVPGRNYGYTF
size: few; J: TRBJ2-5; length: 14; V: TRBV18; D: TRBD2; DNA: TGTGCCAGCTCACCAACTAGCGGCCAAGAGACCCAGTACTTC; CDR3: CASSPTSGQETQYF
size: -; J: TRBJ1-2; length: 12; V: TRBV29-1; D: TRBD1; DNA: TGCAGCGGGAGACAGGGTGGCCGTGGCTACACCTTC; CDR3: CSGRQGGRGYTF
size: few; J: TRBJ2-7; length: 16; V: TRBV7-2; D: TRBD2; DNA: TGTGCCAGCAGCTTAGCAACTAGCGGGACGTCTAGCGATTTGGACTTC; CDR3: CASSLATSGTSSDLDF
size: -; J: TRBJ2-7; length: 15; V: TRBV19; D: -; DNA: TGTGCCAGTAGTATCCTACAGGGCAACTCCTACGAGCAGTACTTC; CDR3: CASSILQGNSYEQYF
size: -; J: TRBJ1-5; length: 16; V: TRBV15; D: -; DNA: TGTGCCACCAGCAGAGAGTCCGGGACAAACAATCAGCCCCAGCATTTT; CDR3: CATSRESGTNNQPQHF
size: -; J: TRBJ2-3; length: 12; V: TRBV18; D: -; DNA: TGTGCCAGCTCACCAAGAGGGGCGGCGCAGTATTTT; CDR3: CASSPRGAAQYF
size: few; J: TRBJ1-1; length: 11; V: TRBV7-9; D: -; DNA: TGTGCCAGCAGCCCAGGTATTGGAGCTTTCTTT; CDR3: CASSPGIGAFF
size: -; J: TRBJ1-1; length: 15; V: TRBV18; D: -; DNA: TGTGCCAGCTCACCAGGGATGTCTGGGCGGAATGAAGCTTTCTTT; CDR3: CASSPGMSGRNEAFF
size: -; J: TRBJ2-7; length: 17; V: TRBV4-3; D: -; DNA: TGCGCCAGCAGCCAAGAAATCATGGGGGGCAACTCCTACGAGCAGTACTTC; CDR3: CASSQEIMGGNSYEQYF
size: -; J: TRBJ2-7; length: 13; V: TRBV7-2; D: -; DNA: TGTGCCAGCAGCTTAAGCAGGAGGGCCGAGCAGTACTTC; CDR3: CASSLSRRAEQYF
size: few; J: TRBJ1-1; length: 14; V: TRBV7-2; D: -; DNA: TGTGCCAGCAGCCCGTACGGAGGGGGCACTGAAGCTTTCTTT; CDR3: CASSPYGGGTEAFF
size: -; J: TRBJ1-5; length: 16; V: TRBV10-3; D: -; DNA: TGTGCCATCAGTGAGTCCGCGACGGACAGCAATCAGCCCCAGCATTTT; CDR3: CAISESATDSNQPQHF
size: few; J: TRBJ2-7; length: 15; V: TRBV19; D: TRBD1; DNA: TGTGCCAGTAGTACTTCCGGGACAGAGCTCTACGAGCAGTACTTC; CDR3: CASSTSGTELYEQYF
size: -; J: TRBJ1-1; length: 14; V: TRBV7-9; D: -; DNA: TGTGCCAGCAGCTTAGGGGCGGCGAACACTGAAGCTTTCTTT; CDR3: CASSLGAANTEAFF
size: few; J: TRBJ1-2; length: 14; V: TRBV28; D: TRBD1; DNA: TGTGCCAGCAGTCTGGGACAGCGAGACTATGGCTACACCTTC; CDR3: CASSLGQRDYGYTF
size: -; J: TRBJ1-5; length: 14; V: TRBV2; D: -; DNA: TGTGTCAGCGGCGGATTCTATAGCAATCAGCCCCAGCATTTT; CDR3: CVSGGFYSNQPQHF
size: few; J: TRBJ2-1; length: 16; V: TRBV29-1; D: TRBD1; DNA: TGCAGCGTTGAAACGGTGGGACAGGCAACCTACAATGAGCAGTTCTTC; CDR3: CSVETVGQATYNEQFF
size: -; J: TRBJ2-2; length: 14; V: TRBV18; D: -; DNA: TGTGCCAGCTCACCGACGCACACAACCGGGGAGCTGTTTTTT; CDR3: CASSPTHTTGELFF
size: -; J: TRBJ2-3; length: 14; V: TRBV18; D: -; DNA: TGTGCCAGCTCACGAGGGGCCGGCACAGATACGCAGTATTTT; CDR3: CASSRGAGTDTQYF
size: -; J: TRBJ1-2; length: 12; V: TRBV21-1; D: -; DNA: TGTGCCAGCAGCAAAGAACCTCTAGGGAACACCTTC; CDR3: CASSKEPLGNTF
size: few; J: TRBJ2-5; length: 15; V: TRBV4-1; D: -; DNA: TGCGCCAGCAGCCCCAATTCTGGTTTACGGGAGACCCAGTACTTC; CDR3: CASSPNSGLRETQYF
size: -; J: TRBJ2-4; length: 16; V: TRBV5-1; D: -; DNA: TGCGCCAGCAGCTTGGCCAGCGGGTCTGCCAAAAACATTCAGTACTTC; CDR3: CASSLASGSAKNIQYF
size: -; J: TRBJ1-1; length: 14; V: TRBV29-1; D: TRBD1; DNA: TGCAGCGTTGGGGACGGGACAGGGTACGCTGAAGCTTTCTTT; CDR3: CSVGDGTGYAEAFF
size: -; J: TRBJ2-5; length: 14; V: TRBV7-2; D: TRBD2; DNA: TGTGCCAGCAGCTCAGCGGGGGCCCAAGAGACCCAGTACTTC; CDR3: CASSSAGAQETQYF
size: -; J: TRBJ2-1; length: 14; V: TRBV11-2; D: -; DNA: TGTGCCAGCAGCTTAAAGGCTTCCTACAATGAGCAGTTCTTC; CDR3: CASSLKASYNEQFF
size: -; J: TRBJ2-3; length: 14; V: TRBV6-5; D: -; DNA: TGTGCCAGCAGTCCGCCGGGACGCCGGGATACGCAGTATTTT; CDR3: CASSPPGRRDTQYF
size: few; J: TRBJ1-3; length: 14; V: TRBV28; D: -; DNA: TGTGCCAGCAGTACCCAGGCCAGGAGAAACACCATATATTTT; CDR3: CASSTQARRNTIYF
size: once; J: TRBJ1-3; length: 13; V: TRBV29-1; D: -; DNA: TGCAGCGTTCCAAATTGTGTTGGAAACACCATATATTTT; CDR3: CSVPNCVGNTIYF
size: -; J: TRBJ2-3; length: 14; V: TRBV7-3; D: TRBD1; DNA: TGTGCCAGCAGCACGCAGGGGGCCACAGATACGCAGTATTTT; CDR3: CASSTQGATDTQYF
size: -; J: TRBJ2-4; length: 17; V: TRBV10-3; D: -; DNA: TGTGCCATCAGTGAGTCCGGAAGCCGGGCTGCCAAAAACATTCAGTACTTC; CDR3: CAISESGSRAAKNIQYF